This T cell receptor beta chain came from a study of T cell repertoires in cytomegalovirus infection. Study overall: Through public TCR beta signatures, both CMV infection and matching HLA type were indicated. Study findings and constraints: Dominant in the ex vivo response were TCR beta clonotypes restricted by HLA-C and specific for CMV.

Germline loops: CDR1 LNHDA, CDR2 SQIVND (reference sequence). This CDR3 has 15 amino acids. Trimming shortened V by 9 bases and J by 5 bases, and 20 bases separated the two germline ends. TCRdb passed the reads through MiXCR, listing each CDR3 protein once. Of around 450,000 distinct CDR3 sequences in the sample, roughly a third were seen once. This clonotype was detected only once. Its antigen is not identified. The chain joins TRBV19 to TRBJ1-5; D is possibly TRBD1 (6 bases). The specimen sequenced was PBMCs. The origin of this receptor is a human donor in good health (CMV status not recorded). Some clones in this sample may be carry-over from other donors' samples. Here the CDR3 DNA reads TGTGCCAGCACCGGCTGGTCGGGGGCAGATCAGCCCCAGCATTTT. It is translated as CASTGWSGADQPQHF. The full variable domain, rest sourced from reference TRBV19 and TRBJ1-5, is DGGITQSPKYLFRKEGQNVTLSCEQNLNHDAMYWYRQDPGQGLRLIYYSQIVNDFQKGDIAEGYSVSREKKESFPLTVTSAQKNPTAFYLCASTGWSGADQPQHFGDGTRLSIL.